This entry describes one TCR beta chain. No antigen is known for it. A much larger clone lies a single base off, so this may be a read error. These data originate in a study of CD8+CD57+ T cells in acquired aplastic anemia. Investigators profiled TCR beta VDJ and CDR3 from genomic DNA template. A single record per CDR3 protein comes from TCRdb applying MiXCR to the reads. The sample records roughly 130,000 distinct CDR3 sequences, about 46% being singletons. Trimming left V 11 bases short and J 6 bases short, with 17 bases between. Germline values: CDR1 MNHEY, CDR2 SVGEGT. The CDR3 loop spans 13 amino acids. Findings and caveats of the study: Patients and controls were not found to differ significantly in CD8+ Simpson's diversity.

The rearrangement joins TRBV6-2 or TRBV6-3 to TRBJ1-5; tentative D call: TRBD1 (6 bases). Sequenced sample: sorted CD4+, CD8+, or CD8+CD57+ T cells (not recorded which) from PBMCs. The clonotype comes from a human donor in good health, serving as a control. The CDR3 DNA is TGTGCCGGCAAACTGGGGGGCAGTCAGCCCCAGCATTTT. Encoded protein: CAGKLGGSQPQHF.